These 21 T cell receptor beta chains originate from one sample sequenced in a study of cytomegalovirus exposure and HLA in healthy donors listed by TCRdb under 2017. The library relied on the immunoSEQ multiplex PCR assay. For the multiplex PCR, a mixture combining 60 forward primers for TCR Vbeta segments and 13 reverse primers for TCR Jbeta segments was used. As stored in TCRdb, this immuneACCESS dataset retains in-frame rearrangements with V and J assigned. A fraction of the clones does not appear; measured against another copy, unresolved V genes explain less than half of the discrepancy, and the remainder lacks a known reason. The sample has about 94,000 clones on record, 78% of them singletons. Less than 0.95% of the sample belongs to the ten largest clones. The specimen was PBMCs. All receptors come from a woman aged 55-70 years in good health and CMV-seronegative.

The chain couples TRBV7-2 to TRBJ1-2, with 9 nucleotides matching TRBD1. Germline loops: CDR1 SGHTA, CDR2 FQGNSA. There are 13 residues in the CDR3. Trimming took 2 bases from V and 6 from J; bases not matched to a gene: 1. The CDR3: CASSLRDRDGYTF. The CDR3 DNA sequence: TGTGCCAGCAGCTTAAGGGACAGGGATGGCTACACCTTC.

The chain links TRBV28 to TRBJ2-1, with D possibly TRBD2 on 6 matching bases. The CDR3 totals 13 residues. Trimming removed 3 bases at V and 10 bases at J, with 13 bases between. Germline CDR1 is MDHEN and CDR2 is SYDVKM. The CDR3 sequence is CASSFKLRGEQFF. The CDR3 nucleotides read TGTGCCAGCAGTTTCAAACTCCGGGGGGAGCAGTTCTTC.

The rearrangement uses TRBV28 and TRBJ2-3; the match to TRBD1 covers 7 bases. The CDR3 has 13 amino acids. CDR1 and CDR2 (germline): MDHEN, SYDVKM. V lost 6 bases, J lost 4 bases, and 4 bases stayed unmatched. CDR3 residues: CASRTGVPDTQYF. CDR3 coding DNA: TGTGCCAGCAGAACAGGGGTGCCAGATACGCAGTATTTT.

The V call is TRBV28, the J call TRBJ2-1; no clear D gene. Germline CDR1 MDHEN, CDR2 SYDVKM. V lost 6 bases, J lost 5 bases, and 14 bases lay in between. The CDR3 spans 14 residues. CDR3 amino acids: CASRNTKSNNEQFF. In DNA, the CDR3 is TGTGCCAGCAGGAACACTAAATCGAACAATGAGCAGTTCTTC.

The chain uses TRBV19 and TRBJ2-5; D might be TRBD1 (6 bases). Germline V CDR1 and CDR2: LNHDA, SQIVND (reference sequence). CDR3 length: 10 residues. CDR3 in DNA: TGTGCGGTAGGGGGAGAGACCCAGTACTTC. Translation: CAVGGETQYF.

The J gene is TRBJ2-6, the V gene TRBV28, with D uncertain. Germline-derived CDR1 and CDR2 are MDHEN and SYDVKM. V shed 4 bases and J shed 1 base, with 5 bases lying between them. The CDR3 runs 14 residues. The CDR3: CASSYKSGANVLTF. CDR3 nucleotide sequence: TGTGCCAGCAGTTACAAATCTGGGGCCAACGTCCTGACTTTC.

This clone is a singleton in its sample. One junction end does not reproduce the germline sequence, and a read error may be involved. The chain combines TRBV9 with TRBJ1-1; 9 nucleotides agree with TRBD1. There are 14 residues in the CDR3. Germline V CDR1 and CDR2: SGDLS, YYNGEE. CDR3 bases: TGTGCCAACAGCTCGGGACAGGGGAACACTGAAGCTTTCTTT. As protein: CANSSGQGNTEAFF.

The chain is built from TRBV15 and TRBJ1-1; 8 bases map to TRBD1. This CDR3 has 15 residues. V lost 5 bases to trimming and J lost 5 bases; unmatched junction nucleotides: 10. Germline assignment: CDR1 LNHNV and CDR2 YYDKDF (reference sequence). CDR3 region: CATSDRQGAGTEAFF. The CDR3 DNA sequence: TGTGCCACCAGCGACCGTCAGGGGGCGGGAACTGAAGCTTTCTTT.

The rearrangement uses TRBV10-1 and TRBJ2-5; 8 bases line up with TRBD1. The CDR3 is 13 residues long. Germline V gives CDR1 WNHNN, CDR2 SYGVQD (reference sequence). Trimming cost V 5 bases and J 3 bases; bases outside gene matches: 2. The CDR3 DNA is TGCGCCAGCAGTATGGGACAGGAAGAGACCCAGTACTTC. As protein: CASSMGQEETQYF.

The chain employs TRBV19 and TRBJ1-2; 9 nucleotides line up with TRBD1. The germline V gene has CDR1 LNHDA and CDR2 SQIVND (reference sequence). V was clipped by 9 bases and J by 4 bases; unmatched bases: 12. This CDR3 comprises 15 residues. CDR3 protein: CASGTGFRPAYGYTF. As DNA, the CDR3 is TGTGCCAGCGGGACAGGGTTTCGGCCAGCCTATGGCTACACCTTC. The full variable domain, in which reference TRBV19 and TRBJ1-2 provide the parts outside the CDR3, is DGGITQSPKYLFRKEGQNVTLSCEQNLNHDAMYWYRQDPGQGLRLIYYSQIVNDFQKGDIAEGYSVSREKKESFPLTVTSAQKNPTAFYLCASGTGFRPAYGYTFGSGTRLTVV.

The rearrangement joins TRBV10-1 to TRBJ2-7; 8 bases line up with TRBD2. The junction had 5 bases not matched to a gene; V was cut back by 10 bases and J by 0 bases. CDR3 length equals 13 residues. Germline CDR1 and CDR2: WNHNN and SYGVQD (reference sequence). The CDR3 coding sequence is TGCGCCACCCAACTAGCGGCCTCCTACGAGCAGTACTTC. It is translated as CATQLAASYEQYF.

This sequence joins TRBV7-9 and TRBJ1-1; 7 positions match TRBD1. Germline-derived CDR1 and CDR2 are SEHNR and FQNEAQ (reference sequence). V was clipped by 2 bases and J by 1 base; unmatched bases: 13. The CDR3 loop spans 18 amino acids. CDR3 amino acids: CASSLPLRQGSANTEAFF. The CDR3 nucleotides are TGTGCCAGCAGCTTACCACTAAGACAGGGATCTGCGAACACTGAAGCTTTCTTT.

The V call is TRBV19, the J call TRBJ2-1, with 15 bases lining up with TRBD2. Germline CDR1 and CDR2: LNHDA and SQIVND (reference sequence). V lost 4 bases and J lost 2; bases outside the gene matches: 0. The CDR3 covers 16 residues. CDR3 DNA sequence: TGTGCCAGTAGTAGGACTAGCGGGAGGGCCTACAATGAGCAGTTCTTC. Amino acids: CASSRTSGRAYNEQFF.

The chain links TRBV30 to TRBJ2-7; no clear D. The CDR3 runs 12 residues. In germline, CDR1 is GTSNPN, CDR2 SVGIG (reference sequence). V was trimmed by 6 bases and J by 6 bases, leaving 15 bases between them. CDR3 DNA sequence: TGTGCCTGCGCTTCACCAGCGAGCGAGCAGTACTTC. Protein: CACASPASEQYF.

The chain couples TRBV19 to TRBJ2-1, with 14 bases matching TRBD2. Germline V gene lookup returns CDR1 LNHDA and CDR2 SQIVND (reference sequence). Trimming cost V 4 bases and J 4 bases; bases outside gene matches: 6. The CDR3 has 17 residues. Here the CDR3 DNA reads TGTGCCAGTAGTACGACTAGCGGGGGGGGAACTTACAATGAGCAGTTCTTC. As protein: CASSTTSGGGTYNEQFF.

The rearrangement uses TRBV7-2 and TRBJ2-7; the D gene is possibly TRBD1 (5 bases). The CDR3 extends over 14 amino acids. In germline, CDR1 is SGHTA, CDR2 FQGNSA. V was clipped by 5 bases and J by 2 bases, with 13 bases between them. The CDR3 DNA reads TGTGCCAGCAGCCAGACCCCAGGGACCTACGAGCAGTACTTC. Its translation is CASSQTPGTYEQYF.

V gene TRBV6-1 combines with J gene TRBJ2-6, with D unresolved. Looked up from germline, CDR1 is MNHNS and CDR2 is SASEGT. This CDR3 has 15 amino acids. V shed 6 bases and J shed 1 base, with 10 bases lying between them. Written as DNA, the CDR3 is TGTGCCAGCAGCCCAGAGGAATCTGGGGCCAACGTCCTGACTTTC. It codes for CASSPEESGANVLTF.

The chain couples TRBV28 to TRBJ1-2; a weak D match, TRBD1 (6 bases). The CDR3 has 14 amino acids. Germline loops: CDR1 MDHEN, CDR2 SYDVKM. V lost 2 bases and J 8 bases, leaving 15 bases between the germline ends. Here the CDR3 DNA reads TGTGCCAGCAGTTTAAACAGGGTGGTCTTCGGCTACACCTTC. Translated: CASSLNRVVFGYTF.

This clone has more than one count but fewer than ten. J is TRBJ1-5 and V is TRBV6-1, with TRBD1 matching over 8 bases. The CDR3 runs 15 residues. J was trimmed by 7 bases and V by 3 bases; bases with no gene match: 8. Germline-derived CDR1 and CDR2 are MNHNS and SASEGT. CDR3 region: CASSEFGQGGQPQHF. For the CDR3, the DNA is TGTGCCAGCAGTGAGTTTGGACAGGGAGGCCAGCCCCAGCATTTT.

The chain carries TRBV5-6 and TRBJ1-6; D possibly corresponds to TRBD1 (5 bases). The germline gives CDR1 SGHDT, CDR2 YYEEEE. Trimming left V 0 bases short and J 0 bases short, with 13 bases between. The CDR3 has 18 amino acids. The CDR3 coding sequence is TGTGCCAGCAGCTTGGCCGGGGGACTGAGCTCCTATAATTCACCCCTCCACTTT. The encoded protein is CASSLAGGLSSYNSPLHF.

The chain uses TRBV30 and TRBJ1-5; a weak D match, TRBD1 (5 bases). This CDR3 is 13 amino acids long. Trimming left V 1 base short and J 1 base short, with 5 bases between. CDR1 and CDR2 from the germline V gene are GTSNPN and SVGIG (reference sequence). The CDR3 is CAWSEGSNQPQHF. The CDR3 DNA is TGTGCCTGGAGTGAGGGGAGCAATCAGCCCCAGCATTTT.